The rows below give T cell receptor beta chains drawn from one sample of a study of shared clonotypes between healthy human individuals. Some clones are missing from TCRdb's copy, which holds only in-frame ones; the method was immunoSEQ multiplex PCR. This repertoire shows 2 million to 2.5 million clones, just over 90% found once; its top ten account for 0.39%. Sample: naive CD4+ T cells from PBMCs. The receptors here all came from a man aged 18 to 29 in good health. Some clones in this sample may be carry-over from other donors' samples. Both conserved end residues are part of each CDR3. A D gene is named only where the DNA matches it firmly. Expanded clones get a size class; other rows say once, few or many, or leave the size out.

d_gene,abundance,v_gene,CDR3aa
TRBD1,NA,TRBV5-4,CASSHTGGGNTEAFF
NA,once,TRBV18,CASAEGNYNEQFF
NA,NA,TRBV5-1,CASSPPGGAISYEQYF
NA,NA,TRBV10-2,CASSEVYREVNGYTF
NA,NA,TRBV7-9,CASSRDRRNTGELFF
TRBD1,NA,TRBV5-1,CASSTGPGQGDTGELFF
NA,NA,TRBV28,CASSFGVYSGANVLTF
NA,NA,TRBV7-9,CASSPNTATNEKLFF
NA,NA,TRBV5-4,CASSSYRRNTEAFF
NA,NA,TRBV19,CASSPRQANQPQHF
NA,NA,TRBV5-1,CASSLPGPVGPGYNEQFF
NA,NA,TRBV18,CASSPLTVTSGNTIYF
TRBD2,NA,TRBV5-4,CASTTSGGTSTDTQYF
TRBD2,NA,TRBV6-1,CASSEAGGSSYEQYF
NA,once,TRBV18,CASSPQLAYNEQFF
NA,once,TRBV30,CAWTGIETQYF
NA,NA,TRBV28,CASIDRFDQPQHF
NA,NA,TRBV7-2,CASSLDVGFIATQYF
NA,few,TRBV11-2,CASSPRRGTSYEQYF
TRBD1,NA,TRBV19,CASSIDGIGTGRNQPQHF
NA,NA,TRBV6-1,CASSPPGLRTDTQYF
NA,NA,TRBV7-8,CASSLAHREYSNQPQHF
NA,once,TRBV5-6,CASSRALNTEAFF
NA,NA,TRBV5-1,CASSFVGGGYGYTF
TRBD2,NA,TRBV7-2,CASSLAGLAGSNEQFF
NA,few,TRBV5-1,CASSLLGSARNTEAFF